A single sample gave rise to the 13 T cell receptor beta chains below, sequenced in a study of blood T cell repertoires in COVID-19 (dated by TCRdb to 2018 to 2021). Library preparation was by the immunoSEQ multiplex PCR assay. This is the immuneACCESS table as TCRdb keeps it, with only in-frame sequences that have V and J called. A part of the clones is gone; compared with another copy, unresolved V genes explain less than half, and the rest is unexplained. In this sample the table shows about 110,000 clones, about nine tenths of which occur a single time. The ten top clones hold 6.8% of the sample. The material sequenced was peripheral blood. The receptors originated from a middle-aged man with active or convalescent COVID-19.

The CDR3 reads CASSLQYGSGTGELFF. As DNA, the CDR3 is TGTGCCAGCAGCTTACAGTACGGATCGGGCACCGGGGAGCTGTTTTTT. The chain is built from TRBV11-2 and TRBJ2-2; D is unresolved. Germline values: CDR1 SGHAT, CDR2 FQNNGV. This CDR3 has 16 residues. V lost 2 bases to trimming and J lost 4 bases, with 14 bases between them.

The chain links TRBV27 to TRBJ1-4, with 9 bases matching TRBD1. Germline V gives CDR1 MNHEY, CDR2 SMNVEV (reference sequence). The CDR3 runs to 15 residues. V shed 4 bases, J shed 6 bases, and the junction held 6 bases outside the gene matches. CDR3 DNA sequence: TGTGCCAGCAGTTACTACGGGACAGGGTATGAAAAACTGTTTTTT. Its protein is CASSYYGTGYEKLFF. Variable domain in full (rest from reference TRBV27 and TRBJ1-4): EAQVTQNPRYLITVTGKKLTVTCSQNMNHEYMSWYRQDPGLGLRQIYYSMNVEVTDKGDVPEGYKVSRKEKRNFPLILESPSPNQTSLYFCASSYYGTGYEKLFFGSGTQLSVL.

The gene calls are TRBV5-5 and TRBJ1-6; TRBD1 is a possible D gene (5 bases). Trimming pared 1 base from V and 0 bases from J, leaving 8 bases between. The CDR3 contains 16 residues. Per germline, CDR1 SGHKS and CDR2 YYEKEE (reference sequence). The DNA for the CDR3 is TGTGCCAGCAGCTTGCAGGGCAGCTCCTATAATTCACCCCTCCACTTT. Its translation: CASSLQGSSYNSPLHF.

The genes are TRBV5-4 and TRBJ2-7; D is possibly TRBD2 (6 bases). The CDR3 spans 15 residues. The germline V gene encodes CDR1 SGHNT and CDR2 YYREEE (reference sequence). The V gene lost 4 bases and the J gene lost 5 bases, with 19 bases spanning the gap. CDR3: CASSPGLRARDEQYF. CDR3 bases: TGTGCCAGCAGCCCGGGACTTCGGGCCCGGGACGAGCAGTACTTC.

This chain links TRBV27 with TRBJ2-7; D unresolved. Germline V gene data show CDR1 as MNHEY and CDR2 as SMNVEV (reference sequence). Trimming took off 5 bases at V and 0 bases at J, with 14 bases between the two ends. The CDR3 covers 15 residues. The CDR3 here is CASSPQDTSSYEQYF. The CDR3 nucleotides are TGTGCCAGCAGTCCACAAGACACGAGCTCCTACGAGCAGTACTTC.

This clone was seen a single time. V gene TRBV19 combines with J gene TRBJ1-1, with D possibly TRBD1 on 5 matching bases. Germline V lookup: CDR1 LNHDA, CDR2 SQIVND (reference sequence). The CDR3 covers 15 residues. V was trimmed by 3 bases and J by 1 base, leaving 12 bases between them. The CDR3 coding sequence is TGTGCCAGTAGTATTAGAGGCAGGGAGAACACTGAAGCTTTCTTT. Protein sequence: CASSIRGRENTEAFF.

The J gene is TRBJ2-7, the V gene TRBV15, with D possibly being TRBD2 (6 bases). The germline gives CDR1 LNHNV, CDR2 YYDKDF (reference sequence). V dropped 0 bases and J dropped 6 bases, with 15 bases sitting between them. This CDR3 spans 15 amino acids. In DNA, the CDR3 is TGTGCCACCAGCAGAGATGGGACGGCGGGGATCGAGCAGTACTTC. Protein sequence: CATSRDGTAGIEQYF.

The rearrangement uses TRBV2 and TRBJ2-7; D remains unclear. Trimming took 5 bases from V and 2 from J, leaving 10 bases between them. The CDR3 covers 13 residues. Looked up from germline, CDR1 is SNHLY and CDR2 is FYNNEI. CDR3 sequence reads: CASSPWLAYEQYF. Here the CDR3 DNA reads TGTGCCAGCAGTCCATGGCTGGCCTACGAGCAGTACTTC.

The chain employs TRBV6-5 and TRBJ1-1; no clear D gene. Per germline, CDR1 MNHEY and CDR2 SVGAGI. V was cut by 2 bases and J by 4 bases, with 11 bases left in between. This CDR3 has 14 amino acids. CDR3 sequence (DNA): TGTGCCAGCAGTTACACGGGCGCGGGCACTGAAGCTTTCTTT. Residues: CASSYTGAGTEAFF.

The V call is TRBV7-8, the J call TRBJ1-2, with 10 bases lining up with TRBD1. The J segment lost 7 bases and the V segment lost 3 bases, leaving 5 bases of the junction unmatched. Germline CDR1 SGHVS, CDR2 FQNEAQ. The CDR3 runs 14 residues. DNA of the CDR3: TGTGCCAGCAGCTTTGGGACAGGGGTTCCTGGCTACACCTTC. Its translation: CASSFGTGVPGYTF.

In its sample, this clone was seen once. The CDR3 bases are TGTGCCAGCAGTTTTGTCGCCGGGGAGCTGTTTTTT. Amino acids: CASSFVAGELFF. The genes are TRBV12-3 or TRBV12-4 and TRBJ2-2; unclear D gene. CDR3 length: 12 residues. The V gene lost 3 bases and the J gene lost 6 bases, with 5 bases spanning the gap.

The chain joins TRBV5-1 to TRBJ2-3; 14 bases agree with TRBD2. The CDR3 is made up of 15 amino acids. Germline V gives CDR1 SGHRS, CDR2 YFSETQ. The junction had 5 bases not matched to a gene; V was cut back by 2 bases and J by 9 bases. CDR3 coding DNA: TGCGCCAGCAGCTTATCCGGGACTAGCGGGGGAACGCAGTATTTT. This sequence encodes CASSLSGTSGGTQYF. The full variable domain, rest sourced from reference TRBV5-1 and TRBJ2-3, is KAGVTQTPRYLIKTRGQQVTLSCSPISGHRSVSWYQQTPGQGLQFLFEYFSETQRNKGNFPGRFSGRQFSNSRSEMNVSTLELGDSALYLCASSLSGTSGGTQYFGPGTRLTVL.

This clone has just a few counts. This chain links TRBV14 with TRBJ2-3; D unclear. The CDR3 loop spans 15 amino acids. V was cut by 1 base and J by 0 bases, with 8 bases left in between. Germline V CDR1 and CDR2: SGHDN, FVKESK. Written as DNA, the CDR3 is TGTGCCAGCAGCCAAGTCTTGACTAGCACAGATACGCAGTATTTT. Protein: CASSQVLTSTDTQYF.